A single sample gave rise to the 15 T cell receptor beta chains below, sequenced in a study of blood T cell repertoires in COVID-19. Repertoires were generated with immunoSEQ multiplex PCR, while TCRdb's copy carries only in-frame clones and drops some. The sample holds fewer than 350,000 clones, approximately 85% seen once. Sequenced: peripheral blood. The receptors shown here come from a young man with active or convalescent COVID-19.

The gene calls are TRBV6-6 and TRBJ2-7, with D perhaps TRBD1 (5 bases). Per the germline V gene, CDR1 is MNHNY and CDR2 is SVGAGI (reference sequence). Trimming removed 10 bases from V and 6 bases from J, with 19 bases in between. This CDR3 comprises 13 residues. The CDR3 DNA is TGTGCCACCCGGCCAGGGAAGGAGAGCGAGCAGTACTTC. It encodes CATRPGKESEQYF.

The chain's CDR3 is CASSADRGGHEQYF. Written as DNA, the CDR3 is TGTGCCAGCAGCGCGGACAGGGGGGGCCACGAGCAGTACTTC. The rearrangement links TRBV9 to TRBJ2-7; 10 nucleotides agree with TRBD1. The CDR3 has 14 amino acids. Unmatched junction bases numbered 5, after V lost 3 bases and J lost 5 bases. Germline loops: CDR1 SGDLS, CDR2 YYNGEE. Based on the CDR3 plus reference TRBV9 and TRBJ2-7, the full variable domain is DSGVTQTPKHLITATGQRVTLRCSPRSGDLSVYWYQQSLDQGLQFLIQYYNGEERAKGNILERFSAQQFPDLHSELNLSSLELGDSALYFCASSADRGGHEQYFGPGTRLTVT.

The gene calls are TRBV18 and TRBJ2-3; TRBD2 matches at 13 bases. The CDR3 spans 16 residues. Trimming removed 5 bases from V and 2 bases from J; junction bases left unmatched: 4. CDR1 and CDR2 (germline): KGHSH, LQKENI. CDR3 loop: CASSAGTSGDTDTQYF. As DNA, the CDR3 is TGTGCCAGCTCAGCCGGGACTAGCGGGGACACAGATACGCAGTATTTT.

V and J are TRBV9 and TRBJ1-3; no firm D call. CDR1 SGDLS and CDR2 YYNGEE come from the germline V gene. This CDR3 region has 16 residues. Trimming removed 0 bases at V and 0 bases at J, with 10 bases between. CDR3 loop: CASSVAGGPSGNTIYF. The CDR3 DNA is TGTGCCAGCAGCGTAGCGGGTGGCCCCTCTGGAAACACCATATATTTT.

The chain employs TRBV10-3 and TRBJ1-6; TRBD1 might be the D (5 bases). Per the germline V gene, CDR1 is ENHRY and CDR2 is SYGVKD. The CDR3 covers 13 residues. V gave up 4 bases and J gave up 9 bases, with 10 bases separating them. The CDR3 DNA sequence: TGTGCCATCAGTGGCCAGGGAAGTTCACCCCTCCACTTT. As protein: CAISGQGSSPLHF.

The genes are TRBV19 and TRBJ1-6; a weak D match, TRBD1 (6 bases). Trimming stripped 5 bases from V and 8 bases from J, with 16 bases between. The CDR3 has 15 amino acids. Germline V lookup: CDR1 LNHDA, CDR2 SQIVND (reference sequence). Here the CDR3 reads CASSYNRAGDSPLHF. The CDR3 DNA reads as TGTGCCAGTAGTTACAACAGGGCCGGGGATTCACCCCTCCACTTT.

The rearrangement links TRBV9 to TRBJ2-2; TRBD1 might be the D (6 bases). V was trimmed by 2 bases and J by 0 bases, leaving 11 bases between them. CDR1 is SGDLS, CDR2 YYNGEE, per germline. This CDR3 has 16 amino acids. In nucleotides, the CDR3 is TGTGCCAGCAGCGTGGGTCGGACAGCGAACACCGGGGAGCTGTTTTTT. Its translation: CASSVGRTANTGELFF.

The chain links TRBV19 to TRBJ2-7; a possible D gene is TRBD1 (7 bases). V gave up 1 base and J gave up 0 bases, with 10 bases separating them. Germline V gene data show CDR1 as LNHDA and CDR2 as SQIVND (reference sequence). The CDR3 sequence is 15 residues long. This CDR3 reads CASSIGQGGSYEQYF. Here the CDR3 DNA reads TGTGCCAGTAGTATAGGGCAGGGGGGCTCCTACGAGCAGTACTTC. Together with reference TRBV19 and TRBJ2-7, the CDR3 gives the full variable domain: DGGITQSPKYLFRKEGQNVTLSCEQNLNHDAMYWYRQDPGQGLRLIYYSQIVNDFQKGDIAEGYSVSREKKESFPLTVTSAQKNPTAFYLCASSIGQGGSYEQYFGPGTRLTVT.

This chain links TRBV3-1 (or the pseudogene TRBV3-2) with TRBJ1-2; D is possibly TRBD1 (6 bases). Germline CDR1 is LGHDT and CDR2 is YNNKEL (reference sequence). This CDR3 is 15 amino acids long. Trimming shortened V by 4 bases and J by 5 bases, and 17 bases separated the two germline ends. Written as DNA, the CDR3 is TGTGCCAGCAGCCCGGGGACAACGAGATTTTATGGCTACACCTTC. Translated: CASSPGTTRFYGYTF.

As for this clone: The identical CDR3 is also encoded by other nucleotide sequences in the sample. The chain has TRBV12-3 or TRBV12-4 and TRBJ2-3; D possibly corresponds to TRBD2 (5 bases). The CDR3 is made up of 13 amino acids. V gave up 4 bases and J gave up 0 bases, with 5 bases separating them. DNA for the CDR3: TGTGCCAGCAGTTCTAGCAGCACAGATACGCAGTATTTT. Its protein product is CASSSSSTDTQYF.

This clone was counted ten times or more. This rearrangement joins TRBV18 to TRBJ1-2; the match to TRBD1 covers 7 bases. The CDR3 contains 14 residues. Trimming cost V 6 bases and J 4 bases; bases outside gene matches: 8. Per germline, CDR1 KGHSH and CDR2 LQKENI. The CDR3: CASSRQGDGYGYTF. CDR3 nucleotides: TGTGCCAGCTCCCGACAGGGTGACGGCTATGGCTACACCTTC.

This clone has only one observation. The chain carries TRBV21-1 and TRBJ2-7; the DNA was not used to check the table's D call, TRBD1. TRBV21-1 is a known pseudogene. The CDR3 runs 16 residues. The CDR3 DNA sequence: TGTGCCAGCAGCAAAGAGAGGACAGGTCGGCATTACGAGCAGTACTTC. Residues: CASSKERTGRHYEQYF.

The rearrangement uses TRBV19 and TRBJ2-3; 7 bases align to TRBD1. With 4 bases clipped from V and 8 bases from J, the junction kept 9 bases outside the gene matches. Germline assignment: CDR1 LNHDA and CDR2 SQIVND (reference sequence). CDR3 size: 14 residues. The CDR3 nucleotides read TGTGCCAGTAGTACGACAGGGCAGCGGTTTACGCAGTATTTT. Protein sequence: CASSTTGQRFTQYF.

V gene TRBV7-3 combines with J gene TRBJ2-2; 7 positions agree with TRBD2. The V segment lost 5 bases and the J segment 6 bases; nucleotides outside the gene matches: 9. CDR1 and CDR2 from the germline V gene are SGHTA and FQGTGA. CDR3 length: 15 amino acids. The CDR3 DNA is TGTGCCAGCAGCCCTACTAGCGAGATCTCCGGGGAGCTGTTTTTT. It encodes CASSPTSEISGELFF.

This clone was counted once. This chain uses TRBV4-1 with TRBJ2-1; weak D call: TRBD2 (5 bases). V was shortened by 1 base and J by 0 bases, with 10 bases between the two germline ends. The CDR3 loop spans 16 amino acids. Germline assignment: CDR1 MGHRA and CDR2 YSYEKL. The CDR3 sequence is CASSQGRGSSYNEQFF. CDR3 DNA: TGCGCCAGCAGCCAAGGAAGAGGGAGCTCCTACAATGAGCAGTTCTTC.